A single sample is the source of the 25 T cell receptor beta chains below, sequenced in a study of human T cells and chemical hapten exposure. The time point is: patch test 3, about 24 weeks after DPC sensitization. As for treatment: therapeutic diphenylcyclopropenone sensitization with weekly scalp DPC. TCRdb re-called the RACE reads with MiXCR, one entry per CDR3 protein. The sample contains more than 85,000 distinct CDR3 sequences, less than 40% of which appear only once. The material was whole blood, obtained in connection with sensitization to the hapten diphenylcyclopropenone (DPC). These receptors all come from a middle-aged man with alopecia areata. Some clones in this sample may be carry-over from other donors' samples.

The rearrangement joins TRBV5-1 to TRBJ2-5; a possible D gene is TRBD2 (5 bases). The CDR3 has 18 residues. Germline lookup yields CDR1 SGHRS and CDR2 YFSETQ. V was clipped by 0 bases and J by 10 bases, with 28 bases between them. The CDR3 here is CASSLEDGGRDTGLFQYF. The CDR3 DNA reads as TGCGCCAGCAGCTTGGAGGATGGCGGGCGAGACACCGGCTTATTCCAGTACTTC.

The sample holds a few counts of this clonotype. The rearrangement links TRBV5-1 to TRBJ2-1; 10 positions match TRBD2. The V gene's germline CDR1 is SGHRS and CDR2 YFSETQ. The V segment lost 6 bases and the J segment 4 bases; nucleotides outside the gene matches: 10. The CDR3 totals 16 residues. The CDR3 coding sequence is TGCGCCAGCAAATCCAGCGGGAGGGCGTTTTACAATGAGCAGTTCTTC. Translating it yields CASKSSGRAFYNEQFF.

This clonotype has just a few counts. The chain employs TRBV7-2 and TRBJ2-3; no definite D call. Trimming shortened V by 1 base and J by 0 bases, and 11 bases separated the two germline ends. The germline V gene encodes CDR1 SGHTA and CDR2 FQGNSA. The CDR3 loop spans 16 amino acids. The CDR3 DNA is TGTGCCAGCAGCTTAGGTAGAGGATCTAGCACAGATACGCAGTATTTT. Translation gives CASSLGRGSSTDTQYF.

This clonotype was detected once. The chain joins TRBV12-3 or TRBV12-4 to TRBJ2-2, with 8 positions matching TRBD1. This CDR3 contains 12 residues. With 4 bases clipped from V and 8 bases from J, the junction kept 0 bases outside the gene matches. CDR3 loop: CASSYRGGELFF. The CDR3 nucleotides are TGTGCCAGCAGTTACAGGGGGGGGGAGCTGTTTTTT.

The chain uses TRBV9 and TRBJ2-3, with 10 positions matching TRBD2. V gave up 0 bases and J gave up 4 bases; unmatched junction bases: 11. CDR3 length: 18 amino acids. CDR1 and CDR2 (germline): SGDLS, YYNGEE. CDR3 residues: CASSVVAGGLLFADTQYF. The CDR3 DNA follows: TGTGCCAGCAGCGTAGTAGCGGGAGGCCTACTTTTCGCAGATACGCAGTATTTT.

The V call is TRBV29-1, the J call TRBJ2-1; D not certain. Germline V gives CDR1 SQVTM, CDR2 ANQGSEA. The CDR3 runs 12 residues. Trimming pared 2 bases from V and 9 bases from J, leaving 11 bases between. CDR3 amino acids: CSVELESGEQFF. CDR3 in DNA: TGCAGCGTTGAATTAGAATCTGGTGAGCAGTTCTTC.

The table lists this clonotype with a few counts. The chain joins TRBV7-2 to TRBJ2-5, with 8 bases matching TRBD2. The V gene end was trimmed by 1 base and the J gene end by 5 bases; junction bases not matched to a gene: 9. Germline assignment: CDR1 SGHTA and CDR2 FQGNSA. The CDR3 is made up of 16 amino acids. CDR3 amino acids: CASSLVSGSGGETQYF. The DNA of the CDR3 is TGTGCCAGCAGCTTAGTCAGCGGGAGTGGCGGGGAGACCCAGTACTTC. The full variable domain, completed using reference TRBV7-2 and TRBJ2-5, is GAGVSQSPSNKVTEKGKDVELRCDPISGHTALYWYRQSLGQGLEFLIYFQGNSAPDKSGLPSDRFSAERTGGSVSTLTIQRTQQEDSAVYLCASSLVSGSGGETQYFGPGTRLLVL.

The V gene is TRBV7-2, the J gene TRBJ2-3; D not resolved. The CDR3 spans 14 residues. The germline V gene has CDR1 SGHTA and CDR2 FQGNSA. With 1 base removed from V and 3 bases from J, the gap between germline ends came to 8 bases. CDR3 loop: CASSLDWVTDTQYF. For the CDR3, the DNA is TGTGCCAGCAGCTTAGACTGGGTGACAGATACGCAGTATTTT.

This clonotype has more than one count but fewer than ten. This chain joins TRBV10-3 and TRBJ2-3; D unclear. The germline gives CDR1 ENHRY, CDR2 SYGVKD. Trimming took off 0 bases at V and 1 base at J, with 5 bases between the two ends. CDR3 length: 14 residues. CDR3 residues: CAISESARTDTQYF. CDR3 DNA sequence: TGTGCCATCAGTGAGTCGGCCCGCACAGATACGCAGTATTTT.

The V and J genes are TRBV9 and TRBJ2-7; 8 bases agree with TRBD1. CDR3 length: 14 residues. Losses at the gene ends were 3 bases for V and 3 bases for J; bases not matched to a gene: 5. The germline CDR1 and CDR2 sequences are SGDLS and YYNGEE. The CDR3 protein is CASSETGTGYEQYF. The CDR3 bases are TGTGCCAGCAGCGAAACCGGGACAGGCTACGAGCAGTACTTC.

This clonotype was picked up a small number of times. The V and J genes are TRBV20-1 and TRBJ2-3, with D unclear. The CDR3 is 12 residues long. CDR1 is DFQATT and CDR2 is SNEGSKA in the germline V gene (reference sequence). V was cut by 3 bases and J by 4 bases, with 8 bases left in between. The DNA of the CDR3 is TGCAGTGCTAGTTCTGGCGCAGATACGCAGTATTTT. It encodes CSASSGADTQYF.

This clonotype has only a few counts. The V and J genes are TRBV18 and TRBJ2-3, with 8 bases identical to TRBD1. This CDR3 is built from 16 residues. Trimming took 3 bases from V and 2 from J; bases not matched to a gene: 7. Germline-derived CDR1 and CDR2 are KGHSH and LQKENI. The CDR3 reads CASSPETGVLTDTQYF. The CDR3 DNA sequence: TGTGCCAGCTCACCGGAGACAGGGGTACTCACAGATACGCAGTATTTT.

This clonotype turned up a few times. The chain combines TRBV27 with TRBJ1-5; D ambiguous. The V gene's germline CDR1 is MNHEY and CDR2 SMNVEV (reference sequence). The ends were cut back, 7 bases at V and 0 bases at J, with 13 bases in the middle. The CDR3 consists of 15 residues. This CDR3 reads CASKVDGNSNQPQHF. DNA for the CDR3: TGTGCCAGCAAAGTGGACGGAAATAGCAATCAGCCCCAGCATTTT.

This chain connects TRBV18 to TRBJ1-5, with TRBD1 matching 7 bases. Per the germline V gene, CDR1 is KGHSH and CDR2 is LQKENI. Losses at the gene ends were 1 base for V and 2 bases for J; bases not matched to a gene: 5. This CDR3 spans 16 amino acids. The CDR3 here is CASSPQVQGGNQPQHF. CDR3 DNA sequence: TGTGCCAGCTCACCACAGGTTCAGGGGGGCAATCAGCCCCAGCATTTT.

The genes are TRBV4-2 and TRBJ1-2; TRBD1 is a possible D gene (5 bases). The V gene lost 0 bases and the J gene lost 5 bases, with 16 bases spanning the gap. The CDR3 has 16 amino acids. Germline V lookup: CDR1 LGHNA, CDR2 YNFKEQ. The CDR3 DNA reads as TGTGCCAGCAGCCAAGATGGGTGGGGGAATGCTTATGGCTACACCTTC. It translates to CASSQDGWGNAYGYTF.

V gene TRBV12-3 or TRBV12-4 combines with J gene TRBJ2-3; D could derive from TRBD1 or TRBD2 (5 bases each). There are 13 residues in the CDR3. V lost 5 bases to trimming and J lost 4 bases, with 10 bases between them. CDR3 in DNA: TGTGCCAGCAGTACTCGGGGCGCAGATACGCAGTATTTT. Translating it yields CASSTRGADTQYF.

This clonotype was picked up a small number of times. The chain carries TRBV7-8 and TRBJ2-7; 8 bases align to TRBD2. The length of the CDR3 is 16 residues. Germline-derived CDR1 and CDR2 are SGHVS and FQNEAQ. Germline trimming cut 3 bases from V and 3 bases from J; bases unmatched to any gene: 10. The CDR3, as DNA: TGTGCCAGCAGCTTGACCCCGGGACTAGGCCTCTACGAGCAGTACTTC. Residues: CASSLTPGLGLYEQYF. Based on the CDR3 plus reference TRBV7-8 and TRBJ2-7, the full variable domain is GAGVSQSPRYKVAKRGQDVALRCDPISGHVSLFWYQQALGQGPEFLTYFQNEAQLDKSGLPSDRFFAERPEGSVSTLKIQRTQQEDSAVYLCASSLTPGLGLYEQYFGPGTRLTVT.

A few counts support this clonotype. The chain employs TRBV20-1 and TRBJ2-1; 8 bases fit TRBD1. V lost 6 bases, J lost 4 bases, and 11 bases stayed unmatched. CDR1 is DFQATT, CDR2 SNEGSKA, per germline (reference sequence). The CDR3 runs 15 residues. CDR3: CSAKSGTGTYNEQFF. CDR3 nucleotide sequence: TGCAGTGCCAAATCCGGGACAGGAACATACAATGAGCAGTTCTTC.

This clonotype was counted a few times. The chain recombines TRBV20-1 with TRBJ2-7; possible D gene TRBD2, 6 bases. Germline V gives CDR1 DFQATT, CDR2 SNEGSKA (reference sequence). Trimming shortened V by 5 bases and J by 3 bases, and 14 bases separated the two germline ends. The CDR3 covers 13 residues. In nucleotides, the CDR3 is TGCAGTGCTGAAGGAGGGCCACGCTACGAGCAGTACTTC. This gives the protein CSAEGGPRYEQYF.

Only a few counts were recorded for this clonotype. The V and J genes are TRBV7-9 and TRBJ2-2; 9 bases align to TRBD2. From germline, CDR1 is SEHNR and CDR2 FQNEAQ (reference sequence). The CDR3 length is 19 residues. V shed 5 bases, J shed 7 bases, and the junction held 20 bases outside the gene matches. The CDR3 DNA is TGTGCCAGCAGCCAAAGCTGGGTGTTCGCGGGAGGGCCGAACGGGGAGCTGTTTTTT. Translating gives CASSQSWVFAGGPNGELFF. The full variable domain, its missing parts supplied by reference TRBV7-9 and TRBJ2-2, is DTGVSQNPRHKITKRGQNVTFRCDPISEHNRLYWYRQTLGQGPEFLTYFQNEAQLEKSRLLSDRFSAERPKGSFSTLEIQRTEQGDSAMYLCASSQSWVFAGGPNGELFFGEGSRLTVL.

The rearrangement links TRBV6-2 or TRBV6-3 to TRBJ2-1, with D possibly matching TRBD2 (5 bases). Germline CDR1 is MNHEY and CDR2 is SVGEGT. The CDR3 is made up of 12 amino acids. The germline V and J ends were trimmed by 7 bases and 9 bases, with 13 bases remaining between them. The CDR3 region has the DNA TGTGCCAGCACGGACTTTGGAGGTGAGCAGTTCTTC. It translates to CASTDFGGEQFF.

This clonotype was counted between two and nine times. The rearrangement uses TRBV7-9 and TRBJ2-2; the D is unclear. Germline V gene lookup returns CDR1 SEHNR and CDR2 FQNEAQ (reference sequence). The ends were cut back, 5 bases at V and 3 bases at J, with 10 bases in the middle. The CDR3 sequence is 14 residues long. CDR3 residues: CASSLDGYTGELFF. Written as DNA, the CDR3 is TGTGCCAGCAGCCTGGACGGATACACCGGGGAGCTGTTTTTT.

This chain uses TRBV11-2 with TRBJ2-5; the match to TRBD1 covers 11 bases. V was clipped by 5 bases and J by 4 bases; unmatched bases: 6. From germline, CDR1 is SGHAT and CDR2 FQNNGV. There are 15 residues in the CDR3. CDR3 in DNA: TGTGCCAGCAGCCATGGACAGGGGGCGTCAGAGACCCAGTACTTC. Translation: CASSHGQGASETQYF.

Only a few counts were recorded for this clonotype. CDR3 amino acids: CASSQGRSNTEAFF. CDR3 sequence (DNA): TGCGCCAGCAGCCAAGGCAGAAGTAACACTGAAGCTTTCTTT. The chain combines TRBV4-3 with TRBJ1-1; D is ambiguous. Germline CDR1 is LGHNA and CDR2 is YSLEER. The CDR3 spans 14 residues. Trimming stripped 1 base from V and 2 bases from J, with 8 bases between.

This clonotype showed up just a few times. The DNA for the CDR3 is TGTGCCAGCAGCGAGAGTAGCGGGATGTACAATGAGCAGTTCTTC. It codes for CASSESSGMYNEQFF. The rearrangement uses TRBV13 and TRBJ2-1, with 8 bases fitting TRBD2. Germline trimming cut 5 bases from V and 4 bases from J; bases unmatched to any gene: 7. Germline V gene data show CDR1 as PRHDT and CDR2 as FYEKMQ (reference sequence). There are 15 residues in the CDR3.